The T cell receptor (beta chain) under discussion was sequenced for a study of shared clonotypes between healthy human individuals. Looked up from germline, CDR1 is SGHKS and CDR2 is YYEKEE (reference sequence). V was shortened by 2 bases and J by 4 bases, with 10 bases between the two germline ends. There are 14 residues in the CDR3. As regards this clone: Its antigen is still unknown.

Study findings and constraints: Generation of non-shared clonotypes was less probable than generation of clonotypes shared by all four donors. The low donor count limited represented genetic and exposure-history diversity.

At a deep level, the assay was run. TCRdb's table, derived via immunoSEQ multiplex PCR, lists solely in-frame clones and lacks some. This sample has about 340,000 clones, with more than 60% found just once. The TCR was taken from a man aged 25 to 45 in good health. The chain has TRBV5-5 and TRBJ1-5; D is undetermined. The sample consisted of memory CD4+ T cells sorted from blood. Subset here: CD45RA-negative fraction. The chain's CDR3 is CASSFIGPNQPQHF. The CDR3 DNA reads as TGTGCCAGCAGCTTCATTGGACCGAATCAGCCCCAGCATTTT.